The source of this T cell receptor (beta chain) is a study of early stage breast cancer tumors. Study at large: Most invasive tumors, about 75% of the 16, were ER+/PR+/HER2-.

Libraries were prepared by immunoSEQ multiplex PCR; TCRdb keeps only in-frame clonotypes and omits some of them. Of over 15,000 clones listed, around 82% are singletons. V shed 0 bases and J shed 2 bases, with 8 bases lying between them. CDR3 length: 15 residues. Germline V lookup: CDR1 SGHRS, CDR2 YFSETQ. Sequenced material: blood. This TCR came from a person aged 65-85 years with breast cancer. The chain uses TRBV5-1 and TRBJ1-4; TRBD1 might be the D (5 bases). The CDR3 reads CASSLEAGTNEKLFF. The DNA of the CDR3 is TGCGCCAGCAGCTTGGAAGCAGGGACTAATGAAAAACTGTTTTTT.